The T cell receptor (beta chain) described here comes from a study of T cell responses to AZD1222 COVID-19 vaccine (dated by TCRdb to the early 2020s). In the study overall: AZD1222 recipients whose second dose came at about 4 weeks and those whose second dose came at about 12 weeks were combined into one group, since spike-specific TCR depth and breadth did not differ between the two schedules. Trial participants were enrolled by age into 18-55, 56-69 and 70-plus year subgroups, with 148, 28 and 57 TCR-sequenced participants respectively. A total of 240 or so trial participants underwent TCR sequencing, of whom nearly 210 had received two doses of AZD1222 and about 25 had received two doses of the MenACWY control vaccine.

CDR1 KGHSH and CDR2 LQKENI were looked up in the germline V gene. The CDR3 covers 14 residues, taking in both the cysteine and the phenylalanine. CDR3 DNA only is kept here, 42 bases in frame from base 1. The V and J ends are trimmed by 3 bases and 2 bases, leaving 10 bases between them. Interpreted using the paper, the time point label stands for: baseline before first vaccination. The vaccinee samples were drawn from two UK trials, COV001 and COV002, one of which was a single-blind randomized controlled phase 2/3 trial testing AZD1222 (ChAdOx1 nCoV-19) in healthy adults. For TCRbeta chain sequencing, PBMC samples were collected from trial participants at day 0 and at day 28 after the second dose. Comments on this clone: This clone's antigen is unknown. Qualities for individual bases were not recorded, and no much larger clone is one base off.

The CDR3 regions of human TCRbeta chains were analyzed by immunosequencing. On the authors' methods: Repertoire TCRs were matched against a reference library of SARS-CoV-2-specific TCRs generated with the MIRA antigen-specificity platform. Breadth was defined as the fraction of unique TCRs that were SARS-CoV-2-associated, and depth was defined as the fraction of total T cells that were SARS-CoV-2-associated. Using the MIRA data, every spike-specific TCR was mapped to the spike region that the TCR reacted to and assigned to either a CD4 or a CD8 class. Log10-transformed breadth and depth values were compared by one-way ANOVA with Sidak's multiple comparisons tests. Drawn from immuneACCESS, this table holds only the in-frame rearrangements with V and J called that TCRdb kept. Clones are partly lost; checked studies trace under half to an unresolved V gene and leave the rest unexplained. The V and J calls and the clone size are those of that table, but D and trimming were determined from the DNA. The sample table contains fewer than 200,000 clones; only one count was recorded for roughly 92% of them. The ten largest clones represent over 9.5% of the sample.

Study-level results and caveats: The whole spike protein was spanned by vaccine-associated CD4 TCRs, and dominant responses were seen in regions 160-218 and 743-854. No day 14 peak-response samples were available, so repertoires were characterized only after the peak T cell response. After two AZD1222 doses, spike-specific TCR breadth and depth were significantly higher than at day 0 and than in MenACWY recipients. Epitopes outside the regions mutated in the B.1.351 and B.1.1.7 variants were reportedly recognized by nearly half of the unique spike-specific TCRs. The 56-69-year group was small, and its depth increase did not reach significance, likely because of low power. Participants were mostly white British, with more females than males. The authors suggested clonal diversity may have been underestimated. Conclusions about previously exposed vaccinees are limited, since just six AZD1222 recipients were seropositive for SARS-CoV-2 at baseline.

This receptor was taken from an adult in good health. The rearranged segments are TRBV18 and TRBJ1-1, and possibly TRBD1, on 6 matching bases. This material consisted of peripheral blood, taken on day 0 of AZD1222 vaccination. Here the CDR3 is given as CASSPQGSNTEAFF. The sequence in DNA is TGTGCCAGCTCACCGCAGGGGTCCAACACTGAAGCTTTCTTT.